This T cell receptor beta chain was retrieved from a study of T-cell memory formation after mild COVID-19. There are 14 residues in the CDR3. Per the germline V gene, CDR1 is SGHRS and CDR2 is YFSETQ. The ends were cut back, 4 bases at V and 3 bases at J, with 11 bases in the middle. TCRdb re-analysed the 5' RACE reads in MiXCR, keeping a single row per CDR3 protein. The sample lists some 130,000 distinct CDR3 sequences, more than 15% occurring once. The receptor was derived from an adult woman who had mild COVID-19 (a few samples of this study predate the infection). Cell type and time point are not known. The sample comprised PBMCs or a T cell subset sorted from them (not recorded which). The gene calls are TRBV5-1 and TRBJ2-1; D is perhaps TRBD2 (6 bases). This CDR3 reads CASSPGTDYNEQFF. As DNA, the CDR3 is TGCGCCAGCAGCCCCGGGACTGACTACAATGAGCAGTTCTTC. Using reference TRBV5-1 and TRBJ2-1 for the parts outside the CDR3, the full variable domain is KAGVTQTPRYLIKTRGQQVTLSCSPISGHRSVSWYQQTPGQGLQFLFEYFSETQRNKGNFPGRFSGRQFSNSRSEMNVSTLELGDSALYLCASSPGTDYNEQFFGPGTRLTVL.